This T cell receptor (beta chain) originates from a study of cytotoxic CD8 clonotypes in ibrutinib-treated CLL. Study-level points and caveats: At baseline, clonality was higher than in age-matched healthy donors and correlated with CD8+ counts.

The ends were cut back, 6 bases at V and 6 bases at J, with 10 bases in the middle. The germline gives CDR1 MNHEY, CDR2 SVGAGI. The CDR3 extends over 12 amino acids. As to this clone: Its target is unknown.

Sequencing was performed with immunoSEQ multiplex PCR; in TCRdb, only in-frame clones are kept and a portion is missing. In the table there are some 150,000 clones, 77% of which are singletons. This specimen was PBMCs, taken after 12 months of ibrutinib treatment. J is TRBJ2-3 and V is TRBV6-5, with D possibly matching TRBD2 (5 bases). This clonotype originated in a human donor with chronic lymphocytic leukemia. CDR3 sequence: CASRTPGDTQYF. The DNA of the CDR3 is TGTGCCAGCAGGACCCCGGGGGATACGCAGTATTTT.